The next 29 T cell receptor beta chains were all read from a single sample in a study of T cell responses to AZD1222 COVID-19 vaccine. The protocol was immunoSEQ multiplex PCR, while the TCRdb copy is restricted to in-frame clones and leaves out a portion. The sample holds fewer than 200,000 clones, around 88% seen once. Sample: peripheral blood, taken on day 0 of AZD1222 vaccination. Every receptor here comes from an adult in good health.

CDR3 in amino acids: CASSPPLRGNTIYF. The CDR3 DNA reads as TGTGCCAGCTCACCACCTTTACGGGGAAACACCATATATTTT. This rearrangement joins TRBV18 to TRBJ1-3; D ambiguous. Trimming removed 0 bases at V and 4 bases at J, with 7 bases between. The V gene's germline CDR1 is KGHSH and CDR2 LQKENI. The CDR3 is made up of 14 amino acids.

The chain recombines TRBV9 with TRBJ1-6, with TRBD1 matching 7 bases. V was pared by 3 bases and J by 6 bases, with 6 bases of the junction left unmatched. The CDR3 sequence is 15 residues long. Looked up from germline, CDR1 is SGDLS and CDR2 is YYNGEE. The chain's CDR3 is CASSAVGQVNSPLHF. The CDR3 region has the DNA TGTGCCAGCAGCGCCGTCGGACAGGTTAATTCACCCCTCCACTTT.

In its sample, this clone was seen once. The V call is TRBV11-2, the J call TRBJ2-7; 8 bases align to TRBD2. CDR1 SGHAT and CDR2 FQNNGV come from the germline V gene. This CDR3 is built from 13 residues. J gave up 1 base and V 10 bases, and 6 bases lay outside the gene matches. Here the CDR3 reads CATGRGGSYEQYF. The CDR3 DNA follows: TGTGCCACCGGGAGGGGCGGTTCCTACGAGCAGTACTTC.

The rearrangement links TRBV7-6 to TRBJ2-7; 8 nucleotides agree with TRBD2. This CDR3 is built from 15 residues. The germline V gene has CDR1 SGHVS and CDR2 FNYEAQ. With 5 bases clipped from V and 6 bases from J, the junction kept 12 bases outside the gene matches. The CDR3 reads CASSPLGAGVPEQYF. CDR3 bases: TGTGCCAGCAGCCCCTTGGGAGCGGGAGTGCCCGAGCAGTACTTC.

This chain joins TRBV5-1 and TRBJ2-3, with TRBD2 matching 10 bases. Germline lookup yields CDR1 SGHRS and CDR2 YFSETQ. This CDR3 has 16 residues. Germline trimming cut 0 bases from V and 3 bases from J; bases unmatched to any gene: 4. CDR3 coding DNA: TGCGCCAGCAGCTTGGCGACTAGCGGGTGGACAGATACGCAGTATTTT. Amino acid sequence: CASSLATSGWTDTQYF. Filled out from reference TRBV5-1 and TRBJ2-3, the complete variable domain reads KAGVTQTPRYLIKTRGQQVTLSCSPISGHRSVSWYQQTPGQGLQFLFEYFSETQRNKGNFPGRFSGRQFSNSRSEMNVSTLELGDSALYLCASSLATSGWTDTQYFGPGTRLTVL.

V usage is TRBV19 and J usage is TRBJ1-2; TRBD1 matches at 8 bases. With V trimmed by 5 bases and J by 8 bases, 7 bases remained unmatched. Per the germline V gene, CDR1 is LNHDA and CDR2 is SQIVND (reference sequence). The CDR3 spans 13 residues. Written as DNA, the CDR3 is TGTGCCAGTAGTGCCGACAGGGGTGGAGGCTACACCTTC. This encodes CASSADRGGGYTF. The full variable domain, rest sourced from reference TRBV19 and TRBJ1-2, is DGGITQSPKYLFRKEGQNVTLSCEQNLNHDAMYWYRQDPGQGLRLIYYSQIVNDFQKGDIAEGYSVSREKKESFPLTVTSAQKNPTAFYLCASSADRGGGYTFGSGTRLTVV.

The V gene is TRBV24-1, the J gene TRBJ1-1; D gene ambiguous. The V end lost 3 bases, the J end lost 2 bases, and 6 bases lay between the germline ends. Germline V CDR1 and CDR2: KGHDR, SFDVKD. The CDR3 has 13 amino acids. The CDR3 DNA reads TGTGCCACCAGTGATGCAGACAACACTGAAGCTTTCTTT. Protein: CATSDADNTEAFF.

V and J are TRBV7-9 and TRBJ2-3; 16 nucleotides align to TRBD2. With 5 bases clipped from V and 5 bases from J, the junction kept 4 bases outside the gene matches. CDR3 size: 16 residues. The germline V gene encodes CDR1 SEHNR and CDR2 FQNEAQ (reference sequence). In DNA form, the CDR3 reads TGTGCCAGCAGCCCGGGGACTAGCGGGGGGGGAGATACGCAGTATTTT. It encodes CASSPGTSGGGDTQYF.

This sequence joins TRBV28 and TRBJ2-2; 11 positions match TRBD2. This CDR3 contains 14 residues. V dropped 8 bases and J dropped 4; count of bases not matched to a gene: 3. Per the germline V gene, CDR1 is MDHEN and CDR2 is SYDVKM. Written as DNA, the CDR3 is TGTGCCAGCCTGACTAGCGGGATCACCGGGGAGCTGTTTTTT. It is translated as CASLTSGITGELFF.

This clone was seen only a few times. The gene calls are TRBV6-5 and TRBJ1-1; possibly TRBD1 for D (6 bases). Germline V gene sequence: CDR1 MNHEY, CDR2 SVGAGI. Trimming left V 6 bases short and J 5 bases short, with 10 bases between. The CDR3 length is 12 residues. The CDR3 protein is CASSEDRTEAFF. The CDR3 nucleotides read TGTGCCAGCAGCGAGGACAGAACTGAAGCTTTCTTT.

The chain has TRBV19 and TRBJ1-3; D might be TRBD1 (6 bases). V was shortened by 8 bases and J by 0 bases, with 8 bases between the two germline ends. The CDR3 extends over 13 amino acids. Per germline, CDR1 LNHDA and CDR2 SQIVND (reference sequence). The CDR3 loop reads CASRDNSGNTIYF. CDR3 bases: TGTGCCAGTCGGGACAACTCTGGAAACACCATATATTTT. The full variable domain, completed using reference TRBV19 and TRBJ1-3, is DGGITQSPKYLFRKEGQNVTLSCEQNLNHDAMYWYRQDPGQGLRLIYYSQIVNDFQKGDIAEGYSVSREKKESFPLTVTSAQKNPTAFYLCASRDNSGNTIYFGEGSWLTVV.

The CDR3 bases are TGCGCCAGCAGTGAGGAACAGGGATGGGAAAAACTGTTTTTT. Protein: CASSEEQGWEKLFF. The chain combines TRBV10-1 with TRBJ1-4; a weak D match, TRBD1 (6 bases). V gave up 2 bases and J gave up 8 bases, with 12 bases separating them. Germline V gives CDR1 WNHNN, CDR2 SYGVQD (reference sequence). The CDR3 contains 14 residues.

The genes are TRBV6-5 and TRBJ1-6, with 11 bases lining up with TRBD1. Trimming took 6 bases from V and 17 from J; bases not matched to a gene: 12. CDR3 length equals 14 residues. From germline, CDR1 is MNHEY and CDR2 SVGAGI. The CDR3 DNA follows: TGTGCCAGCAGCTCCGGACAGGGGGCCACCTATTTCCACTTT. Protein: CASSSGQGATYFHF.

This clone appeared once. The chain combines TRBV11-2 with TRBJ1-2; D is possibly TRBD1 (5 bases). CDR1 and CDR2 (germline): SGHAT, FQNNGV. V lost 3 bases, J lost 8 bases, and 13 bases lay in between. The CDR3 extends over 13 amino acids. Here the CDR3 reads CASSFLQGGGYTF. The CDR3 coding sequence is TGTGCCAGCAGCTTTTTGCAGGGCGGCGGCTACACCTTC. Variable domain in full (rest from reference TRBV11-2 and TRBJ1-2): EAGVAQSPRYKIIEKRQSVAFWCNPISGHATLYWYQQILGQGPKLLIQFQNNGVVDDSQLPKDRFSAERLKGVDSTLKIQPAKLEDSAVYLCASSFLQGGGYTFGSGTRLTVV.

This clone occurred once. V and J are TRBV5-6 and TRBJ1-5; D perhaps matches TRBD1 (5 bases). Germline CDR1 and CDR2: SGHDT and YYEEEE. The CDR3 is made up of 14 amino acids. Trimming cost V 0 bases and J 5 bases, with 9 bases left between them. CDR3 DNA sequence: TGTGCCAGCAGCTTGGCCGGGGGGTATCAGCCCCAGCATTTT. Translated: CASSLAGGYQPQHF.

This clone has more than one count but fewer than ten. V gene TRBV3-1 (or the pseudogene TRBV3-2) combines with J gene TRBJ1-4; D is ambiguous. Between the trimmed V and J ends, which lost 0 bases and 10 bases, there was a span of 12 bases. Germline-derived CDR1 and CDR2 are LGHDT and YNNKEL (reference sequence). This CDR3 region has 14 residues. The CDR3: CASSQEDGAGKLFF. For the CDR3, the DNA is TGTGCCAGCAGCCAAGAGGACGGTGCTGGAAAACTGTTTTTT.

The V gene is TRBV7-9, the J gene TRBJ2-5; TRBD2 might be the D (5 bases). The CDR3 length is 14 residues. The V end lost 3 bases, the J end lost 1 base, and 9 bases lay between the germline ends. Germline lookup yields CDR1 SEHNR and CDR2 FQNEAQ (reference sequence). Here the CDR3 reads CASSLAGIQETQYF. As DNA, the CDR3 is TGTGCCAGCAGCTTGGCCGGGATCCAAGAGACCCAGTACTTC.

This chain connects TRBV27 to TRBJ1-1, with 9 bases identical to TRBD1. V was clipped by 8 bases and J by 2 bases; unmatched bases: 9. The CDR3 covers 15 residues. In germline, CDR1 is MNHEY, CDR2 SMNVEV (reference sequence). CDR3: CASLSRTGGNTEAFF. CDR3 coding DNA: TGTGCCAGCCTGAGTCGAACAGGGGGCAACACTGAAGCTTTCTTT.

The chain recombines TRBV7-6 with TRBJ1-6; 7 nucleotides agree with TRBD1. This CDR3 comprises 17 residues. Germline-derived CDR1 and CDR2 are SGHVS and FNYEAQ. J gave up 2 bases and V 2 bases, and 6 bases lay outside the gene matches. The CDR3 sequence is CASSLSAGGTYNSPLHF. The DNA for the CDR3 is TGTGCCAGCAGCTTATCGGCAGGGGGTACCTATAATTCACCCCTCCACTTT.

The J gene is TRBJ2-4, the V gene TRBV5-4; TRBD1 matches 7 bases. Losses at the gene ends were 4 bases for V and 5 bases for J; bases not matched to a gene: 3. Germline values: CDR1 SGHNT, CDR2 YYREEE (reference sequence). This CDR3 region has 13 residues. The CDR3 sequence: CASSADRENIQYF. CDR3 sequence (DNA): TGTGCCAGCAGCGCTGACAGGGAAAACATTCAGTACTTC.

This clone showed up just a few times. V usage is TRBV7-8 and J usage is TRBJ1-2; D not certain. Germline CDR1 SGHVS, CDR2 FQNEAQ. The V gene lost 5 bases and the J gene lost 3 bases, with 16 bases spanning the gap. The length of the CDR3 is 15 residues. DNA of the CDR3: TGTGCCAGCAGCCCGCGGCACAGCATCGACTATGGCTACACCTTC. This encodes CASSPRHSIDYGYTF.

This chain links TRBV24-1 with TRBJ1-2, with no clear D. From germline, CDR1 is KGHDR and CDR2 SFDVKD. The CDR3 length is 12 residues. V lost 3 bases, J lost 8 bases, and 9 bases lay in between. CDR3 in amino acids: CATSDPKRGYTF. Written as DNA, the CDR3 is TGTGCCACCAGTGATCCTAAACGGGGCTACACCTTC.

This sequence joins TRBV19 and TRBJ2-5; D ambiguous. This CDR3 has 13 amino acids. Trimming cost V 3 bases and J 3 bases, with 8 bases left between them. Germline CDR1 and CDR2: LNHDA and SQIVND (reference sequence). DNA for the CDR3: TGTGCCAGTAGTATGAACAATAAAGAGACCCAGTACTTC. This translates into CASSMNNKETQYF. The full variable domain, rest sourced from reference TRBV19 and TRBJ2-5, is DGGITQSPKYLFRKEGQNVTLSCEQNLNHDAMYWYRQDPGQGLRLIYYSQIVNDFQKGDIAEGYSVSREKKESFPLTVTSAQKNPTAFYLCASSMNNKETQYFGPGTRLLVL.

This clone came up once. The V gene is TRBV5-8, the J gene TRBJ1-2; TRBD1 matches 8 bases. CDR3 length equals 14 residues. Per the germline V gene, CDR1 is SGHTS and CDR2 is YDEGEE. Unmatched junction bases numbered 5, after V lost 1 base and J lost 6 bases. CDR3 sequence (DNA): TGTGCCAGCAGCTTGCGACAGGGGATGGATGGCTACACCTTC. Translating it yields CASSLRQGMDGYTF.

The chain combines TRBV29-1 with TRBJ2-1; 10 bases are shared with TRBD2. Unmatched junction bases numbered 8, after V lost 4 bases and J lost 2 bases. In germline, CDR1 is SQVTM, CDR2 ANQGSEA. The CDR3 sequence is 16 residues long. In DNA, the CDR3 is TGCAGCGTTGCGCTAGCGGGGGCCCCGCCCTACAATGAGCAGTTCTTC. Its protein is CSVALAGAPPYNEQFF.

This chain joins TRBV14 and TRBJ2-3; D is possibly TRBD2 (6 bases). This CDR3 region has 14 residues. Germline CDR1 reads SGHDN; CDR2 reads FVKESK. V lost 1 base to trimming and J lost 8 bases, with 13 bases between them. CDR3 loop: CASSQGLAWSTQYF. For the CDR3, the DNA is TGTGCCAGCAGCCAAGGCCTAGCGTGGTCTACGCAGTATTTT.

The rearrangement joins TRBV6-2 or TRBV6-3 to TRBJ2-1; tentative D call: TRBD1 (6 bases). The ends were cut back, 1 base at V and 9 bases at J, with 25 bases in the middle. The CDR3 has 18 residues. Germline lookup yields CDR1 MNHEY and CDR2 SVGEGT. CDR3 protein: CASSYFSTGQPPTGEQFF. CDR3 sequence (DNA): TGTGCCAGCAGTTACTTTTCGACCGGACAGCCCCCCACGGGTGAGCAGTTCTTC.

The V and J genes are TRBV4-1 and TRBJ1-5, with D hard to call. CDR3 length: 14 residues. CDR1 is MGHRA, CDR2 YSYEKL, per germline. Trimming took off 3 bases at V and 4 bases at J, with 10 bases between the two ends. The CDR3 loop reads CASSHPTGNQPQHF. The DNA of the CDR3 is TGCGCCAGCAGCCACCCGACTGGGAATCAGCCCCAGCATTTT.

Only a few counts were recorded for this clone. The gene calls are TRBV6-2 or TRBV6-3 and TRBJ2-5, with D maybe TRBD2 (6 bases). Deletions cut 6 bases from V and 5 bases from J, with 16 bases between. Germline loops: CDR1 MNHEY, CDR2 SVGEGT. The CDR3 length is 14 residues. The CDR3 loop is CASSREMGRETQYF. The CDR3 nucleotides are TGTGCCAGCAGCCGCGAGATGGGGAGGGAGACCCAGTACTTC.